This entry features one T cell receptor beta chain sequence. What it binds is unknown. Trimming cost V 3 bases and J 12 bases; bases outside gene matches: 15. The germline V gene has CDR1 MNHNS and CDR2 SASEGT. The CDR3 sequence is 16 residues long. This record belongs to a study of cytomegalovirus exposure and HLA in healthy donors. Overall study findings and caveats: About 150 TCR beta chains were listed as cytomegalovirus-associated. Later on, an analysis showed TCR association rates differing by HLA locus, with DRB1 the most and HLA-C the fewest. As a later analysis revealed, most CMV-associated TCR beta chains appeared HLA-restricted.

The PCR ran on 60 Vbeta and 13 Jbeta primers. Clones were read by immunoSEQ multiplex PCR, and TCRdb kept only the in-frame ones, dropping some. The data contain more than 100,000 clones, roughly 66% of them singletons. All donors participated as healthy donors of bone marrow. The chain combines TRBV6-1 with TRBJ2-5; TRBD2 agrees at 11 bases. The source of this sequence is a woman in her 50s in good health and CMV-seronegative. Sequencing was done on a sample of PBMCs. This CDR3 is CASSDLGVAGGPTEYF. DNA for the CDR3: TGTGCCAGCAGTGACTTAGGGGTAGCGGGAGGGCCAACGGAGTACTTC.